The rows below give T cell receptor beta chains drawn from one sample of a study of shared clonotypes between healthy human individuals. Repertoires were generated with immunoSEQ multiplex PCR, while TCRdb's copy carries only in-frame clones and drops some. The data contain 2 million to 2.5 million clones, about 90% of them singletons. The sequencing sample was made of naive CD4+ T cells from PBMCs. All receptors come from a young man in good health. Some clones in this sample may be carry-over from other donors' samples. The CDR3 runs from the conserved cysteine through the conserved F or W. A D gene is named only where the DNA matches it firmly. Size is omitted from some rows. Given values are once, few, many or a class for expanded clones.

V	J	size	D	DNA	CDR3
TRBV19	TRBJ1-1	-	-	TGTGCCAGTAGTATTGGAATTGAAGCTTTCTTT	CASSIGIEAFF
TRBV7-2	TRBJ2-7	-	-	TGTGCCAGCACCAACAGGGACTCAGACTACGAGCAGTACTTC	CASTNRDSDYEQYF
TRBV2	TRBJ1-3	once	TRBD1	TGTGCCAGCATACAGGGGGCTGGAAACACCATATATTTT	CASIQGAGNTIYF
TRBV5-1	TRBJ2-1	once	TRBD2	TGCGCCAGCAGCCTCCCTCGGACTAGCGGTTACAATGAGCAGTTCTTC	CASSLPRTSGYNEQFF
TRBV6-5	TRBJ2-7	-	-	TGTGCCAGCAGCGCCTCAGGTGGGAGTTGGGGCGAGCAGTACTTC	CASSASGGSWGEQYF
TRBV19	TRBJ1-5	-	-	TGTGCCAGTAGTATAGAGCCACGCCAGCCCCAGCATTTT	CASSIEPRQPQHF
TRBV15	TRBJ1-5	-	-	TGTGCCACCAGCAGAGCCGGGGACATATTTCAGCCCCAGCATTTT	CATSRAGDIFQPQHF
TRBV11-2	TRBJ1-1	-	-	TGTGCCAGCAGCTTAGCAGGGCGAAGCACTGAAGCTTTCTTT	CASSLAGRSTEAFF
TRBV5-1	TRBJ2-7	-	-	TGCGCCAGCAGCTTGTTGAGCGGAGGGAGCTCCGAGCAGTACTTC	CASSLLSGGSSEQYF
TRBV7-9	TRBJ1-2	-	TRBD1	TGTGCCAGCAGCTTCAGGGGGAACGGCTACACCTTC	CASSFRGNGYTF
TRBV5-1	TRBJ1-1	-	TRBD1	TGCGCCGGCAGGAGACAGGGGACGAACACTGAAGCTTTCTTT	CAGRRQGTNTEAFF
TRBV6-5	TRBJ1-4	-	-	TGTGCCAGCAGTTACTCGGGGCAGGCCGGAGGGGAAAAACTGTTTTTT	CASSYSGQAGGEKLFF
TRBV7-9	TRBJ1-3	-	-	TGTGCCAGCAGCCCATCCTGGGGGGGATCTGGAAACACCATATATTTT	CASSPSWGGSGNTIYF
TRBV4-1	TRBJ1-5	-	TRBD1	TGCGCCAGCAGTCGCGGACAGGGCGATAGCAATCAGCCCCAGCATTTT	CASSRGQGDSNQPQHF
TRBV19	TRBJ1-2	-	TRBD1	TGTGCCAGTAGTAAACGACAGGGAGCGATACCTAACTATGGCTACACCTTC	CASSKRQGAIPNYGYTF
TRBV7-9	TRBJ1-4	once	-	TGTGCCAGCAAGCGGTCGGCCTCAACTAATGAAAAACTGTTTTTT	CASKRSASTNEKLFF
TRBV6-6	TRBJ2-3	-	-	TGTGCCAGCAGACCACGGGAGAGCACAGATACGCAGTATTTT	CASRPRESTDTQYF
TRBV28	TRBJ1-4	-	-	TGTGCCAGCAGTTTGGACCTTGAAAAACTGTTTTTT	CASSLDLEKLFF
TRBV28	TRBJ2-2	-	-	TGTGCCAGCAGTCCAAGAAGGACACTAAACACCGGGGAGCTGTTTTTT	CASSPRRTLNTGELFF
TRBV7-6	TRBJ1-5	-	-	TGTGCCAGCAGCTTAGCGCCGTACATCGGTGGTGGTCAGCCCCAGCATTTT	CASSLAPYIGGGQPQHF
TRBV19	TRBJ2-5	-	-	TGTGCCAGTAATCCACAGGGACGAGAGACCCAGTACTTC	CASNPQGRETQYF
TRBV10-3	TRBJ1-5	-	-	TGTGCCACCCGGACAGATAGCAATCAGCCCCAGCATTTT	CATRTDSNQPQHF